This TCR beta chain was captured by sequencing in a study of blood T cell repertoires in COVID-19. Background on the study: COVID-19 samples, acute and convalescent, were from the United States, Italy and Spain.

Original processing notes: For nucleated cells, counts were estimated from reference gene primer amplification. Generated by immunoSEQ multiplex PCR, the TCRdb table keeps only in-frame clones and is missing some. V and J calls and clone size are given by that table; D and trimming were obtained from the DNA. The sample includes 240,000 or so clones, about 80% of them seen just once. Germline V gives CDR1 ENHRY, CDR2 SYGVKD. The V gene lost 2 bases and the J gene lost 4 bases, with 11 bases spanning the gap. This CDR3 is 14 amino acids long. This chain connects TRBV10-3 to TRBJ1-1; D is undetermined. This TCR came from an elderly woman with acute or convalescent COVID-19. Sequenced material: peripheral blood. Here the CDR3 reads CAISEQAILTEAFF. The CDR3 DNA sequence: TGTGCCATCAGTGAGCAGGCTATTCTCACTGAAGCTTTCTTT.